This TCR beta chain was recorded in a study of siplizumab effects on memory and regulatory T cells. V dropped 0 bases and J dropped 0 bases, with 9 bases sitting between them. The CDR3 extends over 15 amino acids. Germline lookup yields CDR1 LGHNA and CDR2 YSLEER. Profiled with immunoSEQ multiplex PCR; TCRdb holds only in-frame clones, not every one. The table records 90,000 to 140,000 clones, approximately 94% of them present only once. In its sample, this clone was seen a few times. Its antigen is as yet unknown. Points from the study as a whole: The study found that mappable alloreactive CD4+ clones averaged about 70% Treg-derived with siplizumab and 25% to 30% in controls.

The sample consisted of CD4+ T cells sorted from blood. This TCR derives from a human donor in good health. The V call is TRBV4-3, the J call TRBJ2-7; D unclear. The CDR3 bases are TGCGCCAGCAGCCAAGATTCAGGCCCCTCCTACGAGCAGTACTTC. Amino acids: CASSQDSGPSYEQYF.